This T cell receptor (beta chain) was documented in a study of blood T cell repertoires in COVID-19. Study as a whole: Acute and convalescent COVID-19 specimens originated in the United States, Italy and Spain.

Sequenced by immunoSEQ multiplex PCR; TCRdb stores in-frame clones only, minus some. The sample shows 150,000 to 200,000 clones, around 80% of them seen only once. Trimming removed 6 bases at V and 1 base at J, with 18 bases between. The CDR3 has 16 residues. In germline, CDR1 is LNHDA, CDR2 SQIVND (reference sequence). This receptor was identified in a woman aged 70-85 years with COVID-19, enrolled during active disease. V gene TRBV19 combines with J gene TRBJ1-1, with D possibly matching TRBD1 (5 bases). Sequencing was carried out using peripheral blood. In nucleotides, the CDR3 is TGTGCCAGTAGCCCCCCTCCCCGGGGGTGGAACACTGAAGCTTTCTTT. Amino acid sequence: CASSPPPRGWNTEAFF. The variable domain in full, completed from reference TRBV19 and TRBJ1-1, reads DGGITQSPKYLFRKEGQNVTLSCEQNLNHDAMYWYRQDPGQGLRLIYYSQIVNDFQKGDIAEGYSVSREKKESFPLTVTSAQKNPTAFYLCASSPPPRGWNTEAFFGQGTRLTVV.